This TCR beta chain comes out of a study of blood T cells in healthy people across ages. As for this clonotype: One junction end does not reproduce the germline sequence, and a read error may be involved.

CDR3 length: 14 amino acids. The V gene's germline CDR1 is ENHRY and CDR2 SYGVKD. Primers used in a second PCR of roughly 6 to 11 cycles were a sample-barcoded 5' primer and a J-beta primer mix. TCRdb fed the 5' RACE reads into MiXCR, producing one record per CDR3 protein. The sample has some 550,000 distinct CDR3 sequences, around half seen once. This chain joins TRBV10-3 and TRBJ1-2; TRBD1 might be the D (6 bases). This clonotype originated in a man older than 75 in good health. The source material was blood. The CDR3 sequence: CVISTNRVGDGYTF. CDR3 coding DNA: TGTGTCATCAGCACTAACAGGGTTGGCGATGGCTACACCTTC.